This TCR beta chain was retrieved from a study of blood T cell repertoires in COVID-19. Study summary: The cDNA or gDNA used as material had been derived from T cells, B-cell-depleted T cells, or PBMCs.

Original processing notes: From reference gene primer amplification, estimates of nucleated cell counts were derived. TCRdb keeps only in-frame clones here, not all; method: immunoSEQ multiplex PCR. V and J calls and clone size come straight from that table; D and trimming were deduced from the DNA. Of 250,000 or so clones listed, around 88% were seen once; the top ten hold over 2%. CDR3 length equals 16 residues. Looked up from germline, CDR1 is SGHVS and CDR2 is FNYEAQ. The germline V and J ends were trimmed by 5 bases and 8 bases, with 19 bases remaining between them. Individuals aged about 18 to 90 years were recruited from roughly 23 US areas.

The sequence derives from a woman aged 45-65 years who had recovered from COVID-19. Input material: PBMCs or T cells enriched from blood (not recorded which). The rearrangement joins TRBV7-6 to TRBJ1-6; D possibly corresponds to TRBD1 (6 bases). CDR3 protein: CASSPRYSGVDSPLHF. Here the CDR3 DNA reads TGTGCCAGCAGCCCCCGATACTCAGGGGTGGATTCACCCCTCCACTTT.